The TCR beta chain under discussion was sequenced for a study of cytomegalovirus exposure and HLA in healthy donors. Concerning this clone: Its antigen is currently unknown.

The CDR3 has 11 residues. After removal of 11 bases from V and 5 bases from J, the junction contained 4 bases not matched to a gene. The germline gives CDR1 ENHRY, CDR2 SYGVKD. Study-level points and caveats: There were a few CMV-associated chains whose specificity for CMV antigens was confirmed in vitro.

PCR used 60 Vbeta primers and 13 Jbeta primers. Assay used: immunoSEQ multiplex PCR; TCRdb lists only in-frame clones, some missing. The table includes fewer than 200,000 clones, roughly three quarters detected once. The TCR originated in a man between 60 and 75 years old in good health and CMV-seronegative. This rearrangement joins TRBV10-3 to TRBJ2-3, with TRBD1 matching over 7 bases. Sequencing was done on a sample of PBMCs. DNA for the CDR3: TGTGCCGCACAGGGGTTAGATACGCAGTATTTT. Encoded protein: CAAQGLDTQYF.